Reported below is one T cell receptor beta chain. Its antigen remains unknown. This entry belongs to a study of T cell repertoires in cytomegalovirus infection. Germline V CDR1 and CDR2: MDHEN, SYDVKM. V lost 7 bases and J lost 6, with 10 bases in between. The CDR3 runs 12 residues. Each CDR3 protein is one row after TCRdb ran MiXCR on the reads. The sample holds about 500,000 distinct CDR3 sequences; around a third are singletons and the top ten take 17%. The rearrangement links TRBV28 to TRBJ2-1; D remains unclear. The sequence derives from a human donor in good health (CMV status not recorded). Some clones in this sample may be carry-over from other donors' samples. Sequenced here: cultured PBMCs, sampled from culture after CMV antigen stimulation. For the CDR3, the DNA is TGTGCCAGCATCTCGCTGGGCAATGAGCAGTTCTTC. Protein sequence: CASISLGNEQFF.